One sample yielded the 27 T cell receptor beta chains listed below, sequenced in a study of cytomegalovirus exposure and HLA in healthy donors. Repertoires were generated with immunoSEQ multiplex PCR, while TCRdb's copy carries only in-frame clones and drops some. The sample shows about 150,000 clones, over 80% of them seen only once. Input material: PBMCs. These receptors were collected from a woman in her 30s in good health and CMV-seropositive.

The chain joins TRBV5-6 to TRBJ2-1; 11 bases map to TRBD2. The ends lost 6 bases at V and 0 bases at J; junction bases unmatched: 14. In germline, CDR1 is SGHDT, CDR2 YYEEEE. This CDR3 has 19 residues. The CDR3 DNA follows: TGTGCCAGCAACCCCACCGGGACTAGCGGTTGGAGCTCCTACAATGAGCAGTTCTTC. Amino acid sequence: CASNPTGTSGWSSYNEQFF.

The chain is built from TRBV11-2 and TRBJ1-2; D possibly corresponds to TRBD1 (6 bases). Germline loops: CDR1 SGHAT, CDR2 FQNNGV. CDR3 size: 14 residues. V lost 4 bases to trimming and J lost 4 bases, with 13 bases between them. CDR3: CASSYGGGGYGYTF. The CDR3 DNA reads TGTGCCAGCAGCTACGGAGGGGGGGGCTATGGCTACACCTTC.

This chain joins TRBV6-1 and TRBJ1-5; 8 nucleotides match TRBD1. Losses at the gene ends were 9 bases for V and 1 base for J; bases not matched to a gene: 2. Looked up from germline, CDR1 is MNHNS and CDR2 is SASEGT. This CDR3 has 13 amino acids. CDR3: CASHRGSNQPQHF. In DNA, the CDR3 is TGTGCCAGTCACAGGGGGAGCAATCAGCCCCAGCATTTT.

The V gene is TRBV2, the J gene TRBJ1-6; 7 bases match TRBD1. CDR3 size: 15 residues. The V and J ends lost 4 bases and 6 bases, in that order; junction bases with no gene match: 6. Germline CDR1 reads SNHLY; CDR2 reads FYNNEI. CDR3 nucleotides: TGTGCCAGCAGTGCGCTGGGGGACAGTAATTCACCCCTCCACTTT. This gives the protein CASSALGDSNSPLHF.

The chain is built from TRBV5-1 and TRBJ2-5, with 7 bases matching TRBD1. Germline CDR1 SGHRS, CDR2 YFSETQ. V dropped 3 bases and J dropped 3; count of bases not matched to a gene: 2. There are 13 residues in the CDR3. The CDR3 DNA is TGCGCCAGCAGCTACGGGACAGAAGAGACCCAGTACTTC. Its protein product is CASSYGTEETQYF.

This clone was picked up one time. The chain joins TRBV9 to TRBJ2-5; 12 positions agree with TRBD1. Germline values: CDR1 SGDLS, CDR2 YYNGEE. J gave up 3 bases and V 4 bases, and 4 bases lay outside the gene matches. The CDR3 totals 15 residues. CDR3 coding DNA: TGTGCCAGCAGCTCCGGGACAGGGGGCGAAGAGACCCAGTACTTC. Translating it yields CASSSGTGGEETQYF.

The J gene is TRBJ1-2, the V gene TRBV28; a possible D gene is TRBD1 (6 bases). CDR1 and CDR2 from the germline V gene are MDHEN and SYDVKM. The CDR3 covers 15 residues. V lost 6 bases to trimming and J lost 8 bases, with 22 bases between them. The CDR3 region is CASSLGGATAEGYTF. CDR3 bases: TGTGCCAGCAGCCTAGGGGGGGCCACGGCTGAGGGCTACACCTTC.

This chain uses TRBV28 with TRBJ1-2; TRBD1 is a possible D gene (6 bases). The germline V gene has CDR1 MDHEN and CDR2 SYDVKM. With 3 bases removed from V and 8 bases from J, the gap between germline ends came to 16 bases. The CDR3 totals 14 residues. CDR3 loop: CASSFHRDTPGYTF. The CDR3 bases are TGTGCCAGCAGTTTCCACCGGGACACTCCCGGCTACACCTTC.

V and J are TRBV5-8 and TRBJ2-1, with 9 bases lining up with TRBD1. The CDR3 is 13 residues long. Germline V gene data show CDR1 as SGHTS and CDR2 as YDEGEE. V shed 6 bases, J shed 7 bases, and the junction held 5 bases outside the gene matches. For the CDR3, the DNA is TGTGCCAGCATCAGGGACAGGGTGAATGAGCAGTTCTTC. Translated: CASIRDRVNEQFF.

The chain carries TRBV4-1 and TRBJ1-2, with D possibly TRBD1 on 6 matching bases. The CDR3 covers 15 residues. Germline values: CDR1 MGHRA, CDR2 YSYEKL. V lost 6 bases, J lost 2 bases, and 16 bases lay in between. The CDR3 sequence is CASSRSGTPNYGYTF. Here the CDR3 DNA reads TGCGCCAGCAGTCGGAGCGGGACACCGAACTATGGCTACACCTTC.

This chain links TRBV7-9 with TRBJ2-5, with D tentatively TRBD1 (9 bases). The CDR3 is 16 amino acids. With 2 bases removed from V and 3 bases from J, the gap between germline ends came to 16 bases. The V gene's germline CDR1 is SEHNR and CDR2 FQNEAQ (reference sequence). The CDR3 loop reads CASSLIAGQGKETQYF. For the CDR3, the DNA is TGTGCCAGCAGCTTAATAGCGGGACAGGGAAAAGAGACCCAGTACTTC.

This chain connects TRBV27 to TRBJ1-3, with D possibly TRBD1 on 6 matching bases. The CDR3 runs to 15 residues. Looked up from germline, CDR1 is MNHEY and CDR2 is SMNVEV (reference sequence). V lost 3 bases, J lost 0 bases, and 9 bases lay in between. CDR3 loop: CASSFSGDSGNTIYF. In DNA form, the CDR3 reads TGTGCCAGCAGTTTTTCAGGGGACTCTGGAAACACCATATATTTT.

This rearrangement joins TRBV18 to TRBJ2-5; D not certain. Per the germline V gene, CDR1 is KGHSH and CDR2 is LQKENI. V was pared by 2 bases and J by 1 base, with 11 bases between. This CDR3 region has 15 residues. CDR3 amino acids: CASSPSYGRQETQYF. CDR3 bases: TGTGCCAGCTCACCAAGTTATGGCCGCCAAGAGACCCAGTACTTC.

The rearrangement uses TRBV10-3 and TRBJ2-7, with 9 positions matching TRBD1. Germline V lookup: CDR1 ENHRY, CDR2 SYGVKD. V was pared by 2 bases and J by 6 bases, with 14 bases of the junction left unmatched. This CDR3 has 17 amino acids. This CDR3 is CAISEGISIGTGSEQYF. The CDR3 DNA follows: TGTGCCATCAGTGAGGGGATCAGTATTGGGACAGGGTCCGAGCAGTACTTC.

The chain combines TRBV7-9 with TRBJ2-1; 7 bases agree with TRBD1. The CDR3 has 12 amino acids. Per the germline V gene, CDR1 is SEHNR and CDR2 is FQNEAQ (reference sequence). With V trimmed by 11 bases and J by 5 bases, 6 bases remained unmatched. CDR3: CAVGTANNEQFF. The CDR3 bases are TGTGCCGTCGGGACAGCTAACAATGAGCAGTTCTTC.

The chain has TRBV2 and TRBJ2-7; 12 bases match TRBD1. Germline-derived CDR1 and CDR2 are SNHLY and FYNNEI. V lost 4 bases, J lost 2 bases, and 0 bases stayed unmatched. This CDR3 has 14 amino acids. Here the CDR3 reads CASSGDRGPYEQYF. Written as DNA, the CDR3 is TGTGCCAGCAGTGGGGACAGGGGGCCCTACGAGCAGTACTTC.

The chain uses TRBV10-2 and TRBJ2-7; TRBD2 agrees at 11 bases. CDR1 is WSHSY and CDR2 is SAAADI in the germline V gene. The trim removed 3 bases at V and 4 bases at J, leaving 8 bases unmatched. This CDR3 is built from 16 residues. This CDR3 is CASSDTSGGAYYEQYF. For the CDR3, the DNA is TGCGCCAGCAGTGATACTAGCGGGGGAGCATATTACGAGCAGTACTTC.

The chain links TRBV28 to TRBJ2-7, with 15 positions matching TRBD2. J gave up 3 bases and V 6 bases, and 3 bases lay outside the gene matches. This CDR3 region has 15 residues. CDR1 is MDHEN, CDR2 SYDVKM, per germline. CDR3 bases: TGTGCCAGCAGCCGGACTAGCGGGGGGGTCTACGAGCAGTACTTC. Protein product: CASSRTSGGVYEQYF.

CDR3 sequence (DNA): TGTGCCAGCAGTACCCTTCGACAGGGGAGAGGAGAGACCCAGTACTTC. This gives the protein CASSTLRQGRGETQYF. The chain joins TRBV27 to TRBJ2-5, with TRBD1 matching 8 bases. V gave up 5 bases and J gave up 4 bases; unmatched junction bases: 12. Germline loops: CDR1 MNHEY, CDR2 SMNVEV (reference sequence). This CDR3 has 16 residues.

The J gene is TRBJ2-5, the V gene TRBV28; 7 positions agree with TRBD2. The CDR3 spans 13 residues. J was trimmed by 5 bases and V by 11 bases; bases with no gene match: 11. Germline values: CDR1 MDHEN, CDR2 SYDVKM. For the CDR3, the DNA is TGTGCCGGCGGGAGTGGTCCCCGGGAGACCCAGTACTTC. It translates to CAGGSGPRETQYF.

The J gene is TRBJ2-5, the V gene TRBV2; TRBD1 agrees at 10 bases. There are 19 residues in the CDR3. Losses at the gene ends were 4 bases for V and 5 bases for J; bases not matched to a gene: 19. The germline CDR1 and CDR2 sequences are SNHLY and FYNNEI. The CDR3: CASSGAWWGQGIGKETQYF. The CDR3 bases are TGTGCCAGCAGTGGAGCATGGTGGGGACAGGGGATCGGAAAGGAGACCCAGTACTTC.

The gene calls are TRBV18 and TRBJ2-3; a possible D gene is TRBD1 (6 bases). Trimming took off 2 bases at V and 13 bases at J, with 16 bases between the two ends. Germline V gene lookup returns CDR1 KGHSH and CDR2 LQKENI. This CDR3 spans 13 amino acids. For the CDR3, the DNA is TGTGCCAGCTCACCAGATCAGGGGCCCTTTGAGTATTTT. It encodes CASSPDQGPFEYF.

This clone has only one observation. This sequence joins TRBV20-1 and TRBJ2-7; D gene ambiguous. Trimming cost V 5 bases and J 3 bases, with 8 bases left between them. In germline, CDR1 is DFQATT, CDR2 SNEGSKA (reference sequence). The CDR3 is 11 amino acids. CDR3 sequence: CSAPADYEQYF. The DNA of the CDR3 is TGCAGTGCTCCCGCGGACTACGAGCAGTACTTC.

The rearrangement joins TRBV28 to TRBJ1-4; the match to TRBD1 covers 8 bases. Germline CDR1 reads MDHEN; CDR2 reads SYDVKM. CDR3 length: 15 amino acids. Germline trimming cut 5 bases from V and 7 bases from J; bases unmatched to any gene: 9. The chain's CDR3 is CASSPGDRPGEKLFF. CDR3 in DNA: TGTGCCAGCAGTCCCGGGGACAGGCCGGGTGAAAAACTGTTTTTT.

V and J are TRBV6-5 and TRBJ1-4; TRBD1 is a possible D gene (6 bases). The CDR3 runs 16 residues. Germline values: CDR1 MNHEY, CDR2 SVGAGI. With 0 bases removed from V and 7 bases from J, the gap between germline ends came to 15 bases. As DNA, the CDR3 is TGTGCCAGCAGTTACTCGGGGGGGGCCGAGGCTGAAAAACTGTTTTTT. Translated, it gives CASSYSGGAEAEKLFF.

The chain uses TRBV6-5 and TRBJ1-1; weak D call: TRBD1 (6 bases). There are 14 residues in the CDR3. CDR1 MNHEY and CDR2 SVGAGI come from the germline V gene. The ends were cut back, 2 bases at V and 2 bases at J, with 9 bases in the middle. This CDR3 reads CASSYGTPNTEAFF. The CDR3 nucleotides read TGTGCCAGCAGTTACGGGACACCTAACACTGAAGCTTTCTTT.

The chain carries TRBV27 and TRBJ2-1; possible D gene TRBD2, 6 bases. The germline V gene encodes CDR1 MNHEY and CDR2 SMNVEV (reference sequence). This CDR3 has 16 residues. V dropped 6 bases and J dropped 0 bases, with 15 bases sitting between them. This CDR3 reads CASSPGLHSSYNEQFF. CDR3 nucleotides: TGTGCCAGCAGCCCGGGACTCCACAGCTCCTACAATGAGCAGTTCTTC.